This TCR beta chain was identified in a study of T-cell reconstitution after alpha-beta-depleted transplantation in children (dated by TCRdb to about 2016). About the study as a whole: Using TCR repertoire profiling, the study quantitatively followed how T-cell immune reconstitution unfolded in children after TCRalphabeta/CD19-depleted allogeneic hematopoietic cell transplantation.

Study-level results and caveats: Apparently early alphabetaT-cell count recovery about two months after transplant reportedly relied on only several hundred rapidly expanded clones derived from non-depleted graft cells. Hyperexpanded clone frequencies declined over subsequent months; after one year, T-cell counts and TCRbeta diversity were mostly attributed to newly produced T cells. In some patients, the high TCRbeta diversity seen at day 60 was put down to recipient T cells and intrathymic progenitors that had survived conditioning.

The treatment or condition label corresponds to: allogeneic hematopoietic cell transplantation with graft depleted of TCRalphabeta T cells and CD19 B cells. The transplant recipients were children given TCRalphabeta/CD19-depleted allogeneic hematopoietic cell grafts. Library preparation employed PCR. Data came from an Illumina HiSeq 2500. TCR library preparation used molecular barcoding, with unique molecular identifiers applied to normalize quantification of the TCRbeta repertoire. TCRdb ran its own pipeline on the public reads, namely fastp trimming at Q25 and MiXCR clone calling, and kept in-frame beta chains. Identical CDR3 protein sequences are pooled into one entry, listed with their most common genes and DNA. Present in this sample are around 72,000 distinct CDR3 sequences, 4% to 5% of which were seen just once. The ten largest clones capture approximately 17% of the sample. This clonotype was found many times. Its specific antigen is unknown. No much larger clone is present one base from it, and per-base qualities are unavailable.

The CDR3 holds 14 amino acids from the cysteine to the phenylalanine. Just the 42-base CDR3 DNA is kept, in frame starting at base 1. A distance of 6 bases separates the germline ends of V and J, which lose 0 bases and 0 bases respectively. The germline V gene provides CDR1 SGHRS and CDR2 YFSETQ. The receptor comes from a boy younger than two who had a stem cell transplant for acute myeloid leukemia, so the T cells may come from the graft donor. The sample in question was PBMCs, mostly from graft donor cells, obtained 180 days after TCRalphabeta/CD19-depleted stem cell transplant. This receptor chain uses TRBV5-1 and TRBJ1-1, with no confidently assigned D gene. This receptor carries the CDR3 CASSLDRMNTEAFF. The sequenced DNA is TGCGCCAGCAGCTTGGACCGGATGAACACTGAAGCTTTCTTT.